A selection of T cell receptor beta chains follows, all from one sample in a study of neoadjuvant anti-PD-1 for oral cavity cancer. Measured with immunoSEQ multiplex PCR; TCRdb has only the in-frame clones, and not every one. There are 4,000 to 6,000 clones in the sample; over 45% occur only once, and 5.5% to 8% lies in the top ten. Sequenced here: tumor tissue, sampled before nivolumab (anti-PD-1) treatment. These receptors came from a person aged 40 to 85 with oral cavity squamous cell carcinoma. Each CDR3 is given with its conserved first and last residue. The D gene is left open where the match is weak. Part of the rows lack a size; the others show once, few, many or a class for expanded clones.

v_gene	d_gene	j_gene	abundance	CDR3nt	CDR3aa
TRBV7-2	TRBD1	TRBJ1-2	NA	TGTGCCAGCAGCTTAGCTCAGGGGGCGAGTGGCTACACCTTC	CASSLAQGASGYTF
TRBV28	NA	TRBJ2-3	once	TGTGCCAGCGCGTTTGTATCTGGCACAGATACGCAGTATTTT	CASAFVSGTDTQYF
TRBV7-2	TRBD2	TRBJ2-1	NA	TGTGCCAGCAGCCCCCTAGCGGCCTCCTACAATGAGCAGTTCTTC	CASSPLAASYNEQFF
TRBV27	NA	TRBJ1-1	few	TGTGCCAGCAGTTTCCAGTGGGACACTGAAGCTTTCTTT	CASSFQWDTEAFF
TRBV14	NA	TRBJ1-4	NA	TGTGCCAGCAGCCATGGGCATAATGAAAAACTGTTTTTT	CASSHGHNEKLFF
TRBV6-1	NA	TRBJ1-2	NA	TGTGCCAGCAGTGAGTCGGGGACGGCCTATGGCTACACCTTC	CASSESGTAYGYTF
TRBV2	NA	TRBJ1-5	few	TGTGCCAGCAGTGTTGGGGCGCTTATTTCACAGCCCCAGCATTTT	CASSVGALISQPQHF
TRBV4-2	NA	TRBJ1-2	few	TGTGCCAGCAGCCAACGTAACTATGGCTACACCTTC	CASSQRNYGYTF
TRBV2	TRBD1	TRBJ1-5	few	TGTGCCAGCAGCGCACAGGGGTTCCGCAATCAGCCCCAGCATTTT	CASSAQGFRNQPQHF
TRBV5-1	NA	TRBJ1-2	NA	TGCGCCAGCAGCGCTACCACGGATGGCTACACCTTC	CASSATTDGYTF
TRBV6-4	TRBD2	TRBJ2-3	NA	TGTGCCAGCAGTGAAGGCGGGGGGGAAGCGGATACGCAGTATTTT	CASSEGGGEADTQYF
TRBV19	NA	TRBJ2-1	NA	TGTGCCACTAAGAGGGCGGACAATGAGCAGTTCTTC	CATKRADNEQFF
TRBV18	NA	TRBJ1-4	NA	TGTGCCAGCTCACCACCATCGGTAACTAATGAAAAACTGTTTTTT	CASSPPSVTNEKLFF
TRBV5-1	TRBD1	TRBJ1-1	NA	TGCGCCAGCAGCTTCTCGACAGGGGGCCCTGTGAACACTGAAGCTTTCTTT	CASSFSTGGPVNTEAFF
TRBV4-2	NA	TRBJ2-7	once	TGTGCCAGCAGCCAAGATTTCGGGGGAAGCTCCTACGAGCAGTACTTC	CASSQDFGGSSYEQYF
TRBV29-1	NA	TRBJ1-2	few	TGCAGCGTTGAAGGAGATAACTATGGCTACACCTTC	CSVEGDNYGYTF
TRBV7-9	TRBD2	TRBJ2-2	NA	TGTGCCAGCAGCCCAGCACCGGCGGGAGTTCGCGGGGAGCTGTTTTTT	CASSPAPAGVRGELFF
TRBV5-1	NA	TRBJ1-4	few	TGCGCCAGCAGCTTGGTCCAGGGAAGCGAAAAACTGTTTTTT	CASSLVQGSEKLFF
TRBV15	TRBD2	TRBJ2-7	large	TGTGCCACCAGCGTTCGGACCCGGGAGGGCGAGCAGTACTTC	CATSVRTREGEQYF
TRBV29-1	TRBD2	TRBJ2-1	NA	TGCAGCGTTGGAGTCGGAGCGGGGGATTACAATGAGCAGTTCTTC	CSVGVGAGDYNEQFF
TRBV4-1	NA	TRBJ2-7	NA	TGCGCCAGCAGCCAAGATTACGGACCCTACGAGCAGTACTTC	CASSQDYGPYEQYF
TRBV7-2	NA	TRBJ1-5	NA	TGTGCCAGCAGCTTAGACCTTCCGCCCCAGCATTTT	CASSLDLPPQHF
TRBV6-1	NA	TRBJ1-2	NA	TGTGCCAGCCAACGTTACTATGGCTACACCTTC	CASQRYYGYTF
TRBV7-6	TRBD1	TRBJ2-7	NA	TGTGCCAGCAGCTTAGGCCCCATCGGGACAGGTTACTACGAGCAGTACTTC	CASSLGPIGTGYYEQYF